Following are 15 T cell receptor beta chains from one sample sequenced in a study of blood T cells in healthy people across ages. Then a second PCR, running about 6 to 12 cycles, was carried out with a sample-barcoded 5' primer and a J-beta primer mix. Via MiXCR, TCRdb re-called the 5' RACE reads, giving one row per CDR3 protein. The repertoire holds 2 million or so distinct CDR3 sequences, with around 48% as singletons. Sequences were obtained from blood. Every receptor here comes from a middle-aged woman in good health.

This CDR3 reads CASSLDWLAGSTTEETQYF. The CDR3 coding sequence is TGTGCCAGCAGCTTAGACTGGCTAGCGGGGAGCACAACCGAAGAGACCCAGTACTTC. The chain employs TRBV11-2 and TRBJ2-5; 9 bases match TRBD2. Losses at the gene ends were 0 bases for V and 3 bases for J; bases not matched to a gene: 14. In germline, CDR1 is SGHAT, CDR2 FQNNGV. The CDR3 loop spans 19 amino acids.

In the case of this clonotype: One junction end disagrees with the germline gene, perhaps due to a read error. CDR3 loop: CASSLDGTSGGNRRYNERFF. The CDR3 DNA follows: TGTGCCAGCAGCTTAGATGGGACTAGCGGGGGGAATCGTCGGTACAATGAGCGGTTCTTC. The V call is TRBV11-2, the J call TRBJ2-1; 15 nucleotides align to TRBD2. CDR3 size: 20 residues. Germline CDR1 SGHAT, CDR2 FQNNGV.

As regards this clonotype: A junction boundary mismatches the germline segment, possibly from a read error. The genes are TRBV7-8 and TRBJ2-7; 8 bases are shared with TRBD1. This CDR3 region has 14 residues. Germline V gives CDR1 SGHVS, CDR2 FQNEAQ. The CDR3 DNA reads as TGTGCCAGCAGCTTTGACAGGGGCTCCTACGGGCAGTACTTC. The encoded protein is CASSFDRGSYGQYF.

The table lists this clonotype with many counts. This chain uses TRBV7-2 with TRBJ2-5; D is unresolved. The CDR3 contains 13 residues. The germline gives CDR1 SGHTA, CDR2 FQGNSA. Trimming took 5 bases from V and 2 from J, leaving 9 bases between them. Written as DNA, the CDR3 is TGTGCCAGCAGCGTATCTCCACAAGAGACCCAGTACTTC. Translation: CASSVSPQETQYF.

The CDR3 nucleotides read TGTGCCAGCAGTGAGGCAGGGACGTTCTATGGCTACACCTTC. This translates into CASSEAGTFYGYTF. The genes are TRBV25-1 and TRBJ1-2; weak D call: TRBD1 (5 bases). The V gene's germline CDR1 is MGHDK and CDR2 SYGVNS. The V end lost 3 bases, the J end lost 4 bases, and 12 bases lay between the germline ends. The length of the CDR3 is 14 residues.

This clonotype was counted a few times. V usage is TRBV28 and J usage is TRBJ2-7; the D gene is possibly TRBD2 (5 bases). Per germline, CDR1 MDHEN and CDR2 SYDVKM. The CDR3 runs 15 residues. V shed 4 bases and J shed 2 bases, with 15 bases lying between them. CDR3 DNA: TGTGCCAGCAGTTCTCTAGCCTTGGTTACCTACGAGCAGTACTTC. Translation: CASSSLALVTYEQYF.

The rearrangement joins TRBV25-1 to TRBJ1-1; the D gene is possibly TRBD1 (6 bases). Germline V gene lookup returns CDR1 MGHDK and CDR2 SYGVNS. The CDR3 totals 14 residues. V gave up 4 bases and J gave up 1 base, with 10 bases separating them. The CDR3 spells CASSGRGRNTEAFF. The DNA of the CDR3 is TGTGCCAGCAGTGGGAGGGGGAGGAACACTGAAGCTTTCTTT. The whole variable domain, remainder taken from reference TRBV25-1 and TRBJ1-1, is EADIYQTPRYLVIGTGKKITLECSQTMGHDKMYWYQQDPGMELHLIHYSYGVNSTEKGDLSSESTVSRIRTEHFPLTLESARPSHTSQYLCASSGRGRNTEAFFGQGTRLTVV.

This clonotype has more than one count but fewer than ten. V gene TRBV10-3 combines with J gene TRBJ2-5; 8 nucleotides line up with TRBD1. V was clipped by 4 bases and J by 1 base; unmatched bases: 5. This CDR3 is built from 15 residues. Germline V lookup: CDR1 ENHRY, CDR2 SYGVKD. CDR3 nucleotide sequence: TGTGCCATCAGTGGGACAGGGACCTCCCAAGAGACCCAGTACTTC. Residues: CAISGTGTSQETQYF.

This sequence joins TRBV13 and TRBJ1-6; no definite D call. The germline V gene encodes CDR1 PRHDT and CDR2 FYEKMQ (reference sequence). The CDR3 extends over 14 amino acids. The V end lost 5 bases, the J end lost 7 bases, and 12 bases lay between the germline ends. The CDR3, as DNA: TGTGCCAGCAGCCCTGGGAGGACCAATTCACCCCTCCACTTT. Translation: CASSPGRTNSPLHF.

V usage is TRBV9 and J usage is TRBJ2-7, with TRBD1 matching 7 bases. This CDR3 region has 14 residues. V shed 0 bases, J shed 7 bases, and the junction held 7 bases outside the gene matches. Per germline, CDR1 SGDLS and CDR2 YYNGEE. The chain's CDR3 is CASSVEGGGNEQYF. As DNA, the CDR3 is TGTGCCAGCAGCGTAGAAGGGGGCGGCAATGAGCAGTACTTC.

The chain recombines TRBV6-2 or TRBV6-3 with TRBJ1-2; D may be TRBD1 (5 bases). CDR3 length: 13 residues. Per the germline V gene, CDR1 is MNHEY and CDR2 is SVGEGT. With 3 bases removed from V and 4 bases from J, the gap between germline ends came to 9 bases. The CDR3 protein is CASSYDSSYGYTF. The CDR3 nucleotides are TGTGCCAGCAGTTATGACAGCAGCTATGGCTACACCTTC.

This sequence joins TRBV12-3 or TRBV12-4 and TRBJ2-4; D is unclear. The V gene lost 6 bases and the J gene lost 0 bases, with 9 bases spanning the gap. This CDR3 has 14 residues. CDR3 DNA sequence: TGTGCCAGCAGACAAAGGACAGCCAAAAACATTCAGTACTTC. Translation: CASRQRTAKNIQYF.

This chain links TRBV4-1 with TRBJ1-2; 8 nucleotides agree with TRBD1. Germline-derived CDR1 and CDR2 are MGHRA and YSYEKL. Unmatched junction bases numbered 6, after V lost 1 base and J lost 5 bases. The CDR3 consists of 15 residues. As DNA, the CDR3 is TGCGCCAGCAGCCAAGTGGAGACAGGGGAGTATGGCTACACCTTC. It yields the protein CASSQVETGEYGYTF.

This clonotype was counted a few times. This chain uses TRBV28 with TRBJ2-3; tentative D call: TRBD1 (6 bases). Germline values: CDR1 MDHEN, CDR2 SYDVKM. The CDR3 sequence is 14 residues long. Trimming took 7 bases from V and 0 from J, leaving 11 bases between them. CDR3 coding DNA: TGTGCCAGCACCAGGGACACCAGCACAGATACGCAGTATTTT. It yields the protein CASTRDTSTDTQYF.

This chain links TRBV6-1 with TRBJ1-6; 7 positions agree with TRBD1. V lost 7 bases to trimming and J lost 10 bases; unmatched junction nucleotides: 7. The length of the CDR3 is 13 residues. The germline CDR1 and CDR2 sequences are MNHNS and SASEGT. This CDR3 reads CASIDRVASPLHF. DNA of the CDR3: TGTGCCAGCATCGACAGGGTAGCCTCACCCCTCCACTTT.